This paragraph covers one T cell receptor (beta chain) sequence. It was healthy bone marrow donors who served as donors. Primers: 60 Vbeta forward and 13 Jbeta reverse. The data were produced by immunoSEQ multiplex PCR, yet TCRdb's version contains in-frame clones alone and is incomplete. The sample has fewer than 200,000 clones; roughly 80% are singletons. This sample was included in a study of cytomegalovirus exposure and HLA in healthy donors. The CDR3 has 16 residues. Unmatched junction bases numbered 8, after V lost 4 bases and J lost 1 base. CDR1 is SGHTA, CDR2 FQGNSA, per germline. This TCR was recovered from a woman in her twenties or thirties in good health and CMV-seropositive. Material for sequencing was PBMCs. The J gene is TRBJ2-7, the V gene TRBV7-2; TRBD2 matches 9 bases. CDR3 sequence reads: CASSSPAGGPSYEQYF. In DNA form, the CDR3 reads TGTGCCAGCAGCTCCCCGGCGGGGGGGCCATCCTACGAGCAGTACTTC.